These 28 T cell receptor beta chains came from one sample sequenced in a study of CD8 T cells in Susac syndrome. Reverse transcription of 0.5 to 1 ug RNA was performed with random hexamers. TCRdb passed the immunoSEQ multiplex PCR reads through MiXCR, listing each CDR3 protein once. The data show over 100,000 distinct CDR3 sequences, with about nine tenths seen just once and about 0.15% held by the top ten. What was sequenced was CD4+ T cells from PBMCs. These receptors all come from a human donor in good health.

This rearrangement joins TRBV6-2 or TRBV6-3 to TRBJ2-7; 7 bases line up with TRBD2. The CDR3 length is 13 residues. The junction had 5 bases not matched to a gene; V was cut back by 7 bases and J by 2 bases. Germline values: CDR1 MNHEY, CDR2 SVGEGT. DNA of the CDR3: TGTGCCAGCACGAAGCGGGAAACCTACGAGCAGTACTTC. Translation: CASTKRETYEQYF.

V gene TRBV7-2 combines with J gene TRBJ2-7, with 10 bases that match TRBD2. This CDR3 is 17 amino acids long. The germline V gene encodes CDR1 SGHTA and CDR2 FQGNSA. V lost 2 bases, J lost 5 bases, and 12 bases stayed unmatched. This chain's CDR3 is CASSLSGLAGGRNEQYF. DNA of the CDR3: TGTGCCAGCAGCTTATCGGGGTTAGCGGGGGGCAGGAACGAGCAGTACTTC.

The chain links TRBV7-2 to TRBJ2-1, with D possibly being TRBD2 (5 bases). V was clipped by 3 bases and J by 5 bases, with 14 bases between them. Germline CDR1 and CDR2: SGHTA and FQGNSA. The CDR3 spans 15 residues. CDR3 protein: CASSFAAGEDNEQFF. CDR3 nucleotide sequence: TGTGCCAGCAGCTTCGCCGCGGGTGAAGACAATGAGCAGTTCTTC. Variable domain in full (rest from reference TRBV7-2 and TRBJ2-1): GAGVSQSPSNKVTEKGKDVELRCDPISGHTALYWYRQSLGQGLEFLIYFQGNSAPDKSGLPSDRFSAERTGGSVSTLTIQRTQQEDSAVYLCASSFAAGEDNEQFFGPGTRLTVL.

In its sample, this clonotype was seen once. The V gene is TRBV4-1, the J gene TRBJ2-3; TRBD1 might be the D (5 bases). Germline V gene lookup returns CDR1 MGHRA and CDR2 YSYEKL. The CDR3 sequence is 15 residues long. With 1 base removed from V and 0 bases from J, the gap between germline ends came to 8 bases. CDR3 in DNA: TGCGCCAGCAGCCAAGGGGGCTTCAGCACAGATACGCAGTATTTT. Translation: CASSQGGFSTDTQYF.

This clonotype was seen only once. V and J are TRBV25-1 and TRBJ2-1, with a possible D match to TRBD2 (6 bases). The V and J ends lost 3 bases and 0 bases respectively, with 9 bases between them. This CDR3 has 15 residues. Germline values: CDR1 MGHDK, CDR2 SYGVNS. DNA for the CDR3: TGTGCCAGCAGTGAGATGGGACTCTCCTACAATGAGCAGTTCTTC. Amino acids: CASSEMGLSYNEQFF.

The rearrangement uses TRBV2 and TRBJ2-5, with a weak D call TRBD2 (6 bases). CDR1 SNHLY and CDR2 FYNNEI come from the germline V gene. CDR3 size: 14 residues. The V and J ends lost 7 bases and 4 bases respectively, with 16 bases between them. The CDR3 spells CASNREAGRETQYF. CDR3 coding DNA: TGTGCCAGCAACCGGGAAGCGGGTCGAGAGACCCAGTACTTC.

The chain has TRBV3-1 and TRBJ1-5; TRBD1 might be the D (6 bases). The CDR3 runs to 15 residues. Germline loops: CDR1 LGHDT, CDR2 YNNKEL (reference sequence). V was clipped by 1 base and J by 5 bases, with 12 bases between them. The CDR3 is CASSQGGRGDQPQHF. CDR3 DNA: TGTGCCAGCAGCCAAGGGGGCAGGGGCGATCAGCCCCAGCATTTT.

The gene calls are TRBV4-1 and TRBJ1-1; maybe TRBD1 (5 bases). The ends were cut back, 2 bases at V and 5 bases at J, with 12 bases in the middle. This CDR3 spans 14 amino acids. The germline CDR1 and CDR2 sequences are MGHRA and YSYEKL. CDR3 bases: TGCGCCAGCAGCCAACCGGGACGGCTAACTGAAGCTTTCTTT. Translating it yields CASSQPGRLTEAFF.

The chain carries TRBV20-1 and TRBJ2-7; D is perhaps TRBD1 (6 bases). The CDR3 sequence is 12 residues long. V lost 6 bases and J 1 base, leaving 10 bases between the germline ends. Germline V gene data show CDR1 as DFQATT and CDR2 as SNEGSKA (reference sequence). The CDR3 bases are TGCAGTGCAGGGACACCGTCCTACGAGCAGTACTTC. Translated, it gives CSAGTPSYEQYF.

The chain links TRBV4-1 to TRBJ1-1; 9 nucleotides line up with TRBD1. The trim removed 5 bases at V and 11 bases at J, leaving 12 bases unmatched. This CDR3 has 14 amino acids. Germline assignment: CDR1 MGHRA and CDR2 YSYEKL. The CDR3 region has the DNA TGCGCCAGCAGCGACCGGGACAGGGCGCCTTGGGCTTTCTTT. Residues: CASSDRDRAPWAFF.

J is TRBJ1-1 and V is TRBV27; D not certain. V was clipped by 8 bases and J by 4 bases, with 14 bases between them. The CDR3 contains 13 residues. From germline, CDR1 is MNHEY and CDR2 SMNVEV (reference sequence). CDR3 bases: TGTGCCAGCGGTATTCGAGGGCTCACTGAAGCTTTCTTT. Its translation is CASGIRGLTEAFF.

The gene calls are TRBV2 and TRBJ2-5; TRBD1 matches 7 bases. Germline trimming cut 6 bases from V and 5 bases from J; bases unmatched to any gene: 6. This CDR3 contains 13 residues. Germline loops: CDR1 SNHLY, CDR2 FYNNEI. CDR3 nucleotides: TGTGCCAGCAGCTTACAGGGGTGGGAGACCCAGTACTTC. Protein: CASSLQGWETQYF. Looking up the rest from reference TRBV2 and TRBJ2-5 gives the full variable domain: EPEVTQTPSHQVTQMGQEVILRCVPISNHLYFYWYRQILGQKVEFLVSFYNNEISEKSEIFDDQFSVERPDGSNFTLKIRSTKLEDSAMYFCASSLQGWETQYFGPGTRLLVL.

The rearrangement uses TRBV30 and TRBJ1-5, with D unclear. The germline CDR1 and CDR2 sequences are GTSNPN and SVGIG (reference sequence). Trimming cost V 2 bases and J 0 bases, with 2 bases left between them. The CDR3 consists of 12 residues. This CDR3 is CAWSRSNQPQHF. CDR3 DNA: TGTGCCTGGAGTCGTAGCAATCAGCCCCAGCATTTT.

This chain uses TRBV20-1 with TRBJ2-7, with 12 nucleotides matching TRBD2. Germline V gives CDR1 DFQATT, CDR2 SNEGSKA (reference sequence). J gave up 6 bases and V 3 bases, and 9 bases lay outside the gene matches. The CDR3 has 15 amino acids. The CDR3 DNA reads TGCAGTGCTAGCCCCGGACTAGCGGGGCTCGGCGAGCAGTACTTC. This codes for CSASPGLAGLGEQYF.

The gene calls are TRBV7-9 and TRBJ1-3; no definite D call. Germline V gene data show CDR1 as SEHNR and CDR2 as FQNEAQ (reference sequence). Trimming removed 1 base from V and 8 bases from J, with 12 bases in between. This CDR3 has 14 residues. CDR3 bases: TGTGCCAGCAGCTTAGACTTGTCGGGCGACACCATATATTTT. This gives the protein CASSLDLSGDTIYF.

The V call is TRBV19, the J call TRBJ2-7; D is uncertain. The ends were cut back, 9 bases at V and 1 base at J, with 16 bases in the middle. Germline-derived CDR1 and CDR2 are LNHDA and SQIVND (reference sequence). This CDR3 spans 14 amino acids. CDR3 amino acids: CASSITDGSYEQYF. The DNA of the CDR3 is TGTGCCAGCTCGATTACCGATGGATCCTACGAGCAGTACTTC.

The rearrangement joins TRBV20-1 to TRBJ2-1, with D perhaps TRBD2 (5 bases). This CDR3 has 13 residues. Germline loops: CDR1 DFQATT, CDR2 SNEGSKA (reference sequence). Trimming pared 6 bases from V and 4 bases from J, leaving 13 bases between. DNA for the CDR3: TGCAGTGCCGTCCGGGATATTTACAATGAGCAGTTCTTC. Protein product: CSAVRDIYNEQFF.

The chain has TRBV10-3 and TRBJ1-5, with TRBD1 identical over 9 bases. The CDR3 spans 16 residues. V was clipped by 6 bases and J by 7 bases; unmatched bases: 13. Germline V lookup: CDR1 ENHRY, CDR2 SYGVKD. The CDR3: CAISGSEDRGRQPQHF. In DNA, the CDR3 is TGTGCCATCAGCGGGTCGGAGGACAGGGGCCGGCAGCCCCAGCATTTT.

The V call is TRBV18, the J call TRBJ1-2; D call uncertain. Between the trimmed V and J ends, which lost 6 bases and 4 bases, there was a span of 15 bases. This CDR3 contains 14 residues. Germline V lookup: CDR1 KGHSH, CDR2 LQKENI. CDR3 in amino acids: CASSPEQHSYGYTF. CDR3 DNA: TGTGCCAGCTCGCCTGAGCAGCACAGCTATGGCTACACCTTC.

The chain has TRBV7-9 and TRBJ2-7; D perhaps matches TRBD2 (6 bases). This CDR3 is 13 amino acids long. Germline CDR1 reads SEHNR; CDR2 reads FQNEAQ (reference sequence). V gave up 5 bases and J gave up 11 bases, with 19 bases separating them. As DNA, the CDR3 is TGTGCCAGCAGCCCTCGTGGAGGAGGGGATAAGTACTTC. Translation gives CASSPRGGGDKYF.

This chain links TRBV21-1 with TRBJ1-6; the D call in the table, TRBD1, was not verified against the DNA. TRBV21-1 is a pseudogene locus. The CDR3 contains 13 residues. The chain's CDR3 is CASSGGGYSPLHF. The CDR3 coding sequence is TGTGCCAGCAGCGGGGGCGGGTACTCACCCCTCCACTTT.

The rearrangement uses TRBV19 and TRBJ1-1; D unresolved. CDR3 length: 14 residues. The germline gives CDR1 LNHDA, CDR2 SQIVND (reference sequence). The V and J ends lost 4 bases and 6 bases respectively, with 15 bases between them. CDR3 sequence reads: CASSTVGEHPEAFF. In DNA form, the CDR3 reads TGTGCCAGTAGTACAGTCGGAGAACACCCTGAAGCTTTCTTT.

The rearrangement uses TRBV7-3 and TRBJ2-7; D assignment may be TRBD1 or TRBD2 (5 bases each). Germline loops: CDR1 SGHTA, CDR2 FQGTGA. This CDR3 has 15 residues. Trimming shortened V by 6 bases and J by 2 bases, and 17 bases separated the two germline ends. CDR3: CASSNTGTGTYEQYF. CDR3 bases: TGTGCCAGCAGTAATACCGGGACGGGCACCTACGAGCAGTACTTC.

This chain connects TRBV6-5 to TRBJ2-7, with 9 nucleotides matching TRBD1. The germline gives CDR1 MNHEY, CDR2 SVGAGI. The V gene end was trimmed by 4 bases and the J gene end by 0 bases; junction bases not matched to a gene: 4. CDR3 length equals 15 residues. CDR3 in amino acids: CASSFQTGGSYEQYF. The CDR3 DNA reads as TGTGCCAGCAGTTTCCAGACAGGGGGCTCCTACGAGCAGTACTTC.

V gene TRBV19 combines with J gene TRBJ2-4; D gene ambiguous. Germline CDR1 and CDR2: LNHDA and SQIVND (reference sequence). The CDR3 runs to 11 residues. Trimming stripped 1 base from V and 14 bases from J, with 9 bases between. The CDR3 nucleotides are TGTGCCAGTAGTATAGGGCAAAGCAAGTACTTC. Its protein product is CASSIGQSKYF.

J is TRBJ1-1 and V is TRBV3-1; TRBD1 is a possible D gene (5 bases). V lost 1 base to trimming and J lost 1 base, with 13 bases between them. The CDR3 totals 16 residues. Germline CDR1 is LGHDT and CDR2 is YNNKEL (reference sequence). DNA of the CDR3: TGTGCCAGCAGCCAAGGAGGGACGATTCGGAACACTGAAGCTTTCTTT. Translating gives CASSQGGTIRNTEAFF. Variable domain in full (rest from reference TRBV3-1 and TRBJ1-1): DTAVSQTPKYLVTQMGNDKSIKCEQNLGHDTMYWYKQDSKKFLKIMFSYNNKELIINETVPNRFSPKSPDKAHLNLHINSLELGDSAVYFCASSQGGTIRNTEAFFGQGTRLTVV.

This clonotype has a single count. The chain couples TRBV7-8 to TRBJ1-5, with TRBD1 as a possible D gene (6 bases). This CDR3 contains 15 residues. V was clipped by 1 base and J by 0 bases, with 7 bases between them. From germline, CDR1 is SGHVS and CDR2 FQNEAQ. The CDR3 DNA reads as TGTGCCAGCAGCTTAGACAGGGATAGCAATCAGCCCCAGCATTTT. This codes for CASSLDRDSNQPQHF.

The genes are TRBV20-1 and TRBJ2-2; D unresolved. From germline, CDR1 is DFQATT and CDR2 SNEGSKA (reference sequence). The CDR3 covers 14 residues. Trimming shortened V by 3 bases and J by 6 bases, and 14 bases separated the two germline ends. In nucleotides, the CDR3 is TGCAGTGCTAGCCACCCGGCCGGCTCCGGGGAGCTGTTTTTT. This encodes CSASHPAGSGELFF.